The following is a TCR beta chain sequence with its context. Clinical histories supplied by participants themselves formed the basis of cohort assignment. Those designated as exposed participants met a COVID-19 case within 2 weeks before study entry. This entry belongs to a study of blood T cell repertoires in COVID-19. In the study overall: Some COVID-19 samples were acute and others convalescent; all came from the United States, Italy and Spain. Sources were T cells, B-cell-depleted T cells, or PBMCs; the material itself was cDNA or gDNA.

V was shortened by 0 bases and J by 1 base, with 4 bases between the two germline ends. The CDR3 sequence is 13 residues long. Germline loops: CDR1 SGHRS, CDR2 YFSETQ. The assay was immunoSEQ multiplex PCR, and TCRdb's table has in-frame clones only and misses some. The top ten hold about 5.3% of the sample, which has about 220,000 clones, about 83% seen once. This chain uses TRBV5-1 with TRBJ1-2; D unclear. The clonotype comes from a woman aged 45-65 years who had been exposed to COVID-19. The sample consisted of PBMCs or T cells enriched from blood (not recorded which). CDR3: CASSLGVNYGYTF. CDR3 nucleotide sequence: TGCGCCAGCAGCTTGGGAGTTAACTATGGCTACACCTTC.